This TCR beta chain was obtained from a study of blood T cell repertoires in COVID-19. Background on the study: Sites in the United States, Italy and Spain provided acute and convalescent COVID-19 samples. T cells, B-cell-depleted T cells, or PBMCs provided the cDNA or gDNA that served as material.

Authors' processing steps: Using reference gene primer amplification, nucleated cell counts were estimated. The table came from immunoSEQ multiplex PCR; TCRdb's copy has only in-frame clones and leaves some out. The V and J calls and clone size are taken from that table; D and trimming were inferred from the DNA. The sample includes more than 14,000 clones, approximately 86% seen only once; the top ten take roughly a sixth. The table lists this clone with a count of one. CDR1 is LGHNA, CDR2 YNFKEQ, per germline. Between the trimmed V and J ends, which lost 0 bases and 7 bases, there was a span of 10 bases. This CDR3 region has 14 residues.

The sequencing input was peripheral blood. This clonotype was sampled from a human donor in a cohort sampled during active COVID-19. The genes are TRBV4-2 and TRBJ2-1; D is perhaps TRBD1 (5 bases). In DNA, the CDR3 is TGTGCCAGCAGCCAAGATAACAGGAGAAATGAGCAGTTCTTC. Translating it yields CASSQDNRRNEQFF.